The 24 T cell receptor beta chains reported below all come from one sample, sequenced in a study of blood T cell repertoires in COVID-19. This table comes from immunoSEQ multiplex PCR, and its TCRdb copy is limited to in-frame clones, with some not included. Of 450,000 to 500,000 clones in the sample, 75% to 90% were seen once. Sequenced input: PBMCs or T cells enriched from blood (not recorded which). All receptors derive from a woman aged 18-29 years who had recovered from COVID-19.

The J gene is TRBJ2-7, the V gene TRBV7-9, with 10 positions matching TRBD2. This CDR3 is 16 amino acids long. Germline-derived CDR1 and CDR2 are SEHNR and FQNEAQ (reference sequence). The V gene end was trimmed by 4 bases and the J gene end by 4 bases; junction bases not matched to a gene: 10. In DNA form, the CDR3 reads TGTGCCAGCAGCTCAGGAAGCGGGGGGGCGGAATACGAGCAGTACTTC. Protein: CASSSGSGGAEYEQYF.

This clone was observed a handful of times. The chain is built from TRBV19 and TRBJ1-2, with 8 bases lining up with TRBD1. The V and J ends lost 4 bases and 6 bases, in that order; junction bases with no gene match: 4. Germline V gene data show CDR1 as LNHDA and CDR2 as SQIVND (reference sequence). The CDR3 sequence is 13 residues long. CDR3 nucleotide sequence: TGTGCCAGTAGTACTGCACAGGGGGATGGCTACACCTTC. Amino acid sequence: CASSTAQGDGYTF.

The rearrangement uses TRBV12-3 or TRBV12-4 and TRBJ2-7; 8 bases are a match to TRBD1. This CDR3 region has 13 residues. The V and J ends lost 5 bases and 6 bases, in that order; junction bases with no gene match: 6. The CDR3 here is CASSPRQGTEQYF. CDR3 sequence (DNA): TGTGCCAGCAGTCCACGACAGGGGACCGAGCAGTACTTC.

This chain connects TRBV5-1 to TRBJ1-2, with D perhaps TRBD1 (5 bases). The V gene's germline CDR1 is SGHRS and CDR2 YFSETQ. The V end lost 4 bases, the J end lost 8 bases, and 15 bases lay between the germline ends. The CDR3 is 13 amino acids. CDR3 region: CASSGGSGAGYTF. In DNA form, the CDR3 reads TGCGCCAGCAGCGGGGGATCGGGAGCCGGCTACACCTTC. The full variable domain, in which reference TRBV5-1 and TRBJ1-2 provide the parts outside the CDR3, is KAGVTQTPRYLIKTRGQQVTLSCSPISGHRSVSWYQQTPGQGLQFLFEYFSETQRNKGNFPGRFSGRQFSNSRSEMNVSTLELGDSALYLCASSGGSGAGYTFGSGTRLTVV.

Here the CDR3 DNA reads TGTGCCAGCAGCCAAGAAGTACGGGGGGGCTGGGAGACCCAGTACTTC. Protein: CASSQEVRGGWETQYF. V is TRBV3-1 (or the pseudogene TRBV3-2) and J is TRBJ2-5; 8 bases agree with TRBD2. Germline CDR1 is LGHDT and CDR2 is YNNKEL (reference sequence). V lost 0 bases, J lost 5 bases, and 8 bases stayed unmatched. The CDR3 length is 16 residues.

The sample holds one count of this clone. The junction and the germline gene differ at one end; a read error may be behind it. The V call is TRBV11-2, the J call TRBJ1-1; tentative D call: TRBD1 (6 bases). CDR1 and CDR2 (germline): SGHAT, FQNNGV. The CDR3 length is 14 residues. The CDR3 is CASKGVGLKTEAFF. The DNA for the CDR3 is TGTGCCAGCAAGGGGGTGGGCTTGAAGACTGAAGCTTTCTTT.

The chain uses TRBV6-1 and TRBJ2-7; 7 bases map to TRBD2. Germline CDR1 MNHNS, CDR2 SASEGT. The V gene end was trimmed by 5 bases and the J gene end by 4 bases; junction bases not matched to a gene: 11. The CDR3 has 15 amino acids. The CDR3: CASSWPGGELYEQYF. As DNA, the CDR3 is TGTGCCAGCAGTTGGCCGGGAGGCGAGCTATACGAGCAGTACTTC.

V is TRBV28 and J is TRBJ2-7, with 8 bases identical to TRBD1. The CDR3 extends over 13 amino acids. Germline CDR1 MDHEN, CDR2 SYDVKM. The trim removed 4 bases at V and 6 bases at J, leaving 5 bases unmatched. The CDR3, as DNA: TGTGCCAGCAGTTCAGGACAGGGCGGCGAGCAGTACTTC. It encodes CASSSGQGGEQYF.

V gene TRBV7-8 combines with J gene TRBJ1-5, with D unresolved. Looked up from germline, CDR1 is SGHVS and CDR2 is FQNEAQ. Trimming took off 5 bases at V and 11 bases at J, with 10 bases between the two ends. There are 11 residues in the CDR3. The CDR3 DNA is TGTGCCAGCAGCCTCGACAACGCCCAGCATTTT. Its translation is CASSLDNAQHF.

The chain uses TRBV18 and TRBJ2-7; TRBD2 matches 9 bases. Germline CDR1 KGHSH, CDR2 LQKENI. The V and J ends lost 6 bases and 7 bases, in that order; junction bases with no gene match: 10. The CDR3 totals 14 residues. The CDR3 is CASSAFGLAQEQYF. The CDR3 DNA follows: TGTGCCAGCTCCGCCTTCGGACTAGCGCAAGAGCAGTACTTC.

CDR3 protein: CASHPRGMTEAFF. Written as DNA, the CDR3 is TGTGCCAGCCACCCGAGGGGGATGACTGAAGCTTTCTTT. V is TRBV27 and J is TRBJ1-1, with D possibly matching TRBD1 (6 bases). From germline, CDR1 is MNHEY and CDR2 SMNVEV (reference sequence). The CDR3 spans 13 residues. V gave up 8 bases and J gave up 5 bases, with 15 bases separating them.

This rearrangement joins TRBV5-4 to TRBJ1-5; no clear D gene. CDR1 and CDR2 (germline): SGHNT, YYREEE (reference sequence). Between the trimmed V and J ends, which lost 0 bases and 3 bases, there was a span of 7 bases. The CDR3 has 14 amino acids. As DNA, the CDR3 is TGTGCCAGCAGCTTGGGAGGGTTCAATCAGCCCCAGCATTTT. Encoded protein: CASSLGGFNQPQHF.

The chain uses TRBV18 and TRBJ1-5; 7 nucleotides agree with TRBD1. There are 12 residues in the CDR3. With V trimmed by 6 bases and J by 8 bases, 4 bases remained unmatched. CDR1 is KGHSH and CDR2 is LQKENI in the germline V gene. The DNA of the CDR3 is TGTGCCAGCTCCCCCCAGGGGGAGCCCCAGCATTTT. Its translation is CASSPQGEPQHF.

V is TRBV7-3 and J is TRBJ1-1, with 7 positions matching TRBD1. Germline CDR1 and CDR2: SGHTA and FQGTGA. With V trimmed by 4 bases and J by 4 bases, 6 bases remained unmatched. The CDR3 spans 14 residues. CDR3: CASSSSAGGTEAFF. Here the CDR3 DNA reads TGTGCCAGCAGCTCCTCCGCAGGGGGCACTGAAGCTTTCTTT.

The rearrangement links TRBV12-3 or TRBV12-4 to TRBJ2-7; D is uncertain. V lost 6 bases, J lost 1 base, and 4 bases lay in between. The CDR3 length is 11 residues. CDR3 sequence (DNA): TGTGCCAGCAGGACTTCCTACGAGCAGTACTTC. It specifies CASRTSYEQYF.

The chain's CDR3 is CASSLSPGADETQYF. CDR3 in DNA: TGTGCCAGCAGCTTGTCCCCCGGAGCAGACGAGACCCAGTACTTC. This rearrangement joins TRBV5-6 to TRBJ2-5; D uncertain. The germline V gene encodes CDR1 SGHDT and CDR2 YYEEEE. There are 15 residues in the CDR3. The V end was cut by 1 base, the J end by 5 bases, with 15 bases between.

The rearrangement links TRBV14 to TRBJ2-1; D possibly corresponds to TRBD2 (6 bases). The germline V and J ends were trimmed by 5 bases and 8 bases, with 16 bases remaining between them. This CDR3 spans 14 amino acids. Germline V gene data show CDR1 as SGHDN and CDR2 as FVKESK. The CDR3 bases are TGTGCCAGCAGCGGCCTTAGACTAGGAGATGAGCAGTTCTTC. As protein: CASSGLRLGDEQFF.

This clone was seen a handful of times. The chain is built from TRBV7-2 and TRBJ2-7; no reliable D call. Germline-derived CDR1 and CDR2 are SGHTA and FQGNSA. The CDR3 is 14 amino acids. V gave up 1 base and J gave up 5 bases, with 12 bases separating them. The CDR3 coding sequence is TGTGCCAGCAGCTTAGGCCCCCCCCGGGACGAGCAGTACTTC. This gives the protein CASSLGPPRDEQYF.

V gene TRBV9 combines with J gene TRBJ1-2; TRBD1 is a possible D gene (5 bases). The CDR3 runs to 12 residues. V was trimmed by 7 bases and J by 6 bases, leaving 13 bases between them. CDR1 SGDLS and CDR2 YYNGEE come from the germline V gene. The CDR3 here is CASGSGGDGYTF. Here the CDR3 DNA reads TGTGCCAGCGGGAGTGGGGGGGATGGCTACACCTTC.

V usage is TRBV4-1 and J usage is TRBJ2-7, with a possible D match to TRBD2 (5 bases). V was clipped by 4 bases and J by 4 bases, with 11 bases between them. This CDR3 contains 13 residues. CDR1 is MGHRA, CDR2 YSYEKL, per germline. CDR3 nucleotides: TGCGCCAGCAGCCCAAGGACTGGGTACGAGCAGTACTTC. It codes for CASSPRTGYEQYF.

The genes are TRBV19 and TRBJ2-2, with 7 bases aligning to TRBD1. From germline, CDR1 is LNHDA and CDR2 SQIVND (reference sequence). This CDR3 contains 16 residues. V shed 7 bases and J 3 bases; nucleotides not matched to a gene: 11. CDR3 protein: CASTGAGGSDTGELFF. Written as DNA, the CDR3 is TGTGCCAGTACAGGGGCAGGGGGTAGCGACACCGGGGAGCTGTTTTTT.

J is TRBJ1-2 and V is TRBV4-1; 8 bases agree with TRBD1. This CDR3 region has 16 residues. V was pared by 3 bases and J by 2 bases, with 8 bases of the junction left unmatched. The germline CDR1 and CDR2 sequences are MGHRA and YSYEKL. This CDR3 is CASSHGQGAGNYGYTF. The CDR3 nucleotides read TGCGCCAGCAGCCATGGTCAGGGGGCGGGCAACTATGGCTACACCTTC.

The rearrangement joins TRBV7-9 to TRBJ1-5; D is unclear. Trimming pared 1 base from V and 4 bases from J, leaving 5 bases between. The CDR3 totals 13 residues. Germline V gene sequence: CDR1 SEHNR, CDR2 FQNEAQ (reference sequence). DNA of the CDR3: TGTGCCAGCAGCTTAGAAGCAAATCAGCCCCAGCATTTT. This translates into CASSLEANQPQHF.

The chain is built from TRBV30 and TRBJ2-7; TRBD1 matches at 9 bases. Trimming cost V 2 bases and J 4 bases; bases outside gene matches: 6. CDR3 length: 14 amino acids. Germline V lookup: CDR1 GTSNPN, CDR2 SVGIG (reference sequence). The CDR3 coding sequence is TGTGCCTGGAGTATCGGGACAGGGAGGTACGAGCAGTACTTC. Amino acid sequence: CAWSIGTGRYEQYF.